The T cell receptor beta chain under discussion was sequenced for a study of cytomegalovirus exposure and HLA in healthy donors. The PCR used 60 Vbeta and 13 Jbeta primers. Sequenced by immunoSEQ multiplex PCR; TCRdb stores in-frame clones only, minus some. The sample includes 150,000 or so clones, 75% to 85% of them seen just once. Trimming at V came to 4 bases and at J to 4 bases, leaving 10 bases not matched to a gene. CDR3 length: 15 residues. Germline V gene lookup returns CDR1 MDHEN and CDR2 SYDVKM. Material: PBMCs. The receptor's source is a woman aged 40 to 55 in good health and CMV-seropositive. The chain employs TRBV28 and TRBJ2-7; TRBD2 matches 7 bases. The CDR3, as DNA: TGTGCCAGCAGTTCCCCCTCGCGGGGGTTATACGAGCAGTACTTC. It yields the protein CASSSPSRGLYEQYF.